The entry that follows covers one TCR beta chain sequence. This clonotype appeared a single time. Its antigen has not been determined. No base-level quality is on record; no much larger clone is a single base apart. A solitary read yields weak support. RNA was extracted with the RNeasy kit and roughly 0.5 to 1 ug was reverse transcribed using random hexamers. The immunoSEQ multiplex PCR assay, covering 54 Vbeta and 13 Jbeta segments, was used to amplify TCR beta CDR3 regions. To correct PCR amplification bias, a synthetic template baseline was used for both primer optimization and computational correction. The paper's processing steps were these. Reads were assigned to V, D and J genes according to IMGT and analyzed in immunoSEQ Analyzer, with only productive sequences retained. Clonality was computed as one minus Shannon entropy normalized by log2 of the number of productive unique sequences. Public and private clones were assessed among the 100 most prevalent clones of each patient and control. Clones were defined as Susac-specific when absent from the healthy and MS cohorts, from 1052 published viral clones and from other ImmuneACCESS disease sequences. TCRdb redid the processing of the public reads, applying fastp at Q25 and MiXCR, and retained in-frame beta chains. Rows with a matching CDR3 protein are joined into one entry that keeps the most common DNA and genes. These V and J calls derive from TCRdb rather than the authors' analysis. Present in this sample are under 200,000 distinct CDR3 sequences, roughly 90% of which were seen just once. The biggest ten clones account for roughly 0.087% of the sample.

The sample belongs to a study of CD8 T cells in Susac syndrome (dated by TCRdb to about 2019). About the study as a whole: Of the Susac syndrome patients who were sequenced, more than 5 had clinically active disease and roughly 8 were in clinical remission. Repertoire sequencing was used to test whether CD8+ T cell activation and differentiation in Susac syndrome was antigen driven. At the time of blood withdrawal, Susac syndrome patients were either therapy-naive, taking corticosteroids (with some also receiving IVIg), or on IVIg alone. What the authors observed across the whole study: The TCR sequencing and HLA analysis was acknowledged to have included a relatively small number of individuals. In patients with Susac syndrome, the CD4+ T cell repertoire showed no detectable clonal expansion.

V is shortened by 3 bases, J by 0 bases, and the region joining them spans 9 bases. Counted from cysteine to phenylalanine, this CDR3 has 15 amino acids. Only the CDR3 DNA is retained, 45 bases long and in frame from the first base. From the germline V gene, CDR1 is MDHEN and CDR2 is SYDVKM. Peripheral blood CD8+ and CD4+ T cells from healthy donors, Susac syndrome patients and multiple sclerosis patients were profiled using high-throughput TCR beta sequencing. Recently defined diagnostic criteria for definite or probable disease were met by the Susac syndrome patients. CD8+ TEMRA cells were enriched by FACS, while bulk CD8+ and CD4+ T cells were purified by magnetic negative isolation. Blood was drawn into EDTA tubes, processed within 24 hours, and PBMCs were isolated by density gradient centrifugation. PBMCs intended for TCR sequencing were cryopreserved in liquid nitrogen and thawed later in a water bath at 37 degrees C. The sorted or isolated CD4+, CD8+ and CD8+ TEMRA cells had a purity of 90% or higher.

The TCR was taken from a human donor with Susac syndrome. Sequencing used CD4+ T cells from PBMCs. The chain uses TRBV28 and TRBJ1-5, with a weak D call of TRBD1 (5 bases match). The nucleotide sequence reads as follows: TGTGCCAGCAGTTTCCAGGGAATTAGCAATCAGCCCCAGCATTTT. This codes for CASSFQGISNQPQHF.